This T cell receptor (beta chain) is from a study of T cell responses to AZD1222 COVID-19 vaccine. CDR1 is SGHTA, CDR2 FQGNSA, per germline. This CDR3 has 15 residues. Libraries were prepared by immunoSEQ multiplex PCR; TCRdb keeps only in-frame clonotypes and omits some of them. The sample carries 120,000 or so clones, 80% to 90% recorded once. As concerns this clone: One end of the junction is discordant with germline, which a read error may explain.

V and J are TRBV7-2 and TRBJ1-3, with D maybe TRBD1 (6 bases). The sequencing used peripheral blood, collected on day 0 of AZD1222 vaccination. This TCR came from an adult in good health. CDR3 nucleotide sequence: TGTGCCAGCAGCTTGTACCGGGACACTGGAACCACCATATATTTT. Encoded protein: CASSLYRDTGTTIYF.